A selection of T cell receptor beta chains follows, all from one sample in a study of T-cell memory formation after mild COVID-19. TCRdb reprocessed the 5' RACE reads with MiXCR, giving one entry per CDR3 protein. The table records over 10,000 distinct CDR3 sequences, more than 10% of them present only once. The material sequenced was PBMCs or a T cell subset sorted from them (not recorded which). Receptors originate from an adult woman who had mild COVID-19 (a few samples of this study predate the infection). Cell type and time point are not known. Each CDR3 is given with its conserved first and last residue. The order of the fields is J gene, D gene, V gene, clone size, CDR3 protein, CDR3 DNA. A D gene is named only where the DNA matches it firmly. Clone size appears in some rows only: once, few, many, or a class for an expanded clone.

>TRBJ2-5|NA|TRBV25-1|many
CASIPWAGETQYF
TGTGCCAGCATCCCCTGGGCGGGGGAGACCCAGTACTTC
>TRBJ2-7|TRBD2|TRBV7-6|many
CASSLVASGGERYEQYF
TGTGCCAGCAGCTTAGTGGCTAGCGGGGGGGAACGGTACGAGCAGTACTTC
>TRBJ2-1|NA|TRBV6-5|many
CASSYGFPSYNEQFF
TGTGCCAGCAGTTACGGCTTTCCATCCTACAATGAGCAGTTCTTC
>TRBJ1-5|TRBD1|TRBV20-1|many
CSASSWQGVSYQPQHF
TGCAGTGCTAGTTCGTGGCAGGGGGTTTCATATCAGCCCCAGCATTTT
>TRBJ2-1|TRBD1|TRBV28|many
CASSPDRWFNEQFF
TGTGCCAGCAGCCCGGACAGGTGGTTCAATGAGCAGTTCTTC
>TRBJ2-3|TRBD2|TRBV19|many
CASSPGTSVRTDTQYF
TGTGCCAGTAGTCCCGGGACTAGCGTTCGCACAGATACGCAGTATTTT
>TRBJ1-5|NA|TRBV6-5|many
CASSNSGHLNQPQHF
TGTGCCAGCAGTAACTCGGGACACCTCAATCAGCCCCAGCATTTT
>TRBJ1-1|TRBD1|TRBV7-9|many
CASTTGQIFHMNTEAFF
TGTGCCAGCACCACGGGACAGATCTTTCACATGAACACTGAAGCTTTCTTT
>TRBJ2-1|NA|TRBV30|many
CAWGGQYNEQFF
TGTGCCTGGGGAGGACAGTACAATGAGCAGTTCTTC
>TRBJ2-3|NA|TRBV7-9|NA
CASRRDPLHTDTQYF
TGTGCCAGCAGAAGGGACCCCCTCCACACAGATACGCAGTATTTT
>TRBJ1-4|NA|TRBV5-1|NA
CASSRTLSTNEKLFF
TGCGCCAGCAGTCGGACATTGTCAACTAATGAAAAACTGTTTTTT
>TRBJ1-6|NA|TRBV7-9|medium-sized
CASSFLDNSPLHF
TGTGCCAGCAGCTTTCTCGATAATTCACCCCTCCACTTT
>TRBJ2-2|NA|TRBV7-9|many
CASSLVYGDTGELFF
TGTGCCAGCAGCTTAGTTTACGGAGACACCGGGGAGCTGTTTTTT
>TRBJ1-1|NA|TRBV20-1|many
CSASFLGETEAFF
TGCAGTGCTAGCTTTCTAGGGGAGACTGAAGCTTTCTTT
>TRBJ1-2|TRBD1|TRBV5-6|many
CASSKSGQGVGGYTF
TGTGCCAGCAGCAAATCGGGACAGGGGGTCGGTGGCTACACCTTC
>TRBJ1-1|TRBD1|TRBV5-4|few
CASSPGTGGSLSMNTEAFF
TGTGCAAGCAGCCCCGGGACAGGGGGTTCCTTGAGCATGAACACTGAAGCTTTCTTT
>TRBJ2-3|NA|TRBV5-6|many
CASSRGPDTQYF
TGTGCCAGCAGCCGTGGACCTGATACGCAGTATTTT
>TRBJ2-7|NA|TRBV20-1|many
CSAFDSSNYEQYF
TGCAGTGCTTTTGACTCATCCAACTACGAGCAGTACTTC
>TRBJ2-1|NA|TRBV4-2|many
CASSTHVGGDYNEQFF
TGTGCCAGCAGCACGCACGTAGGGGGAGACTACAATGAGCAGTTCTTC
>TRBJ1-1|NA|TRBV7-9|many
CASSLVRGLNTEAFF
TGTGCCAGCAGCTTAGTGAGGGGTCTGAACACTGAAGCTTTCTTT
>TRBJ2-5|NA|TRBV7-2|many
CASSFLYAQETQYF
TGTGCCAGCAGCTTCCTCTACGCGCAAGAGACCCAGTACTTC
>TRBJ1-2|TRBD1|TRBV2|many
CASRSPGQGFFGYTF
TGTGCCAGCAGATCACCGGGACAGGGGTTTTTTGGCTACACCTTC
>TRBJ2-5|TRBD2|TRBV20-1|many
CSAREGLAGLQGTQYF
TGCAGTGCTAGAGAGGGGCTAGCGGGACTCCAAGGGACCCAGTACTTC
>TRBJ2-3|TRBD2|TRBV4-1|NA
CASSQETFAGGLRTDTQYF
TGCGCCAGCAGCCAAGAGACGTTCGCGGGAGGTCTTCGCACAGATACGCAGTATTTT
>TRBJ2-2|TRBD1|TRBV15|NA
CATSRPGQGTGELFF
TGTGCCACCAGCAGACCGGGACAGGGGACCGGGGAGCTGTTTTTT
>TRBJ1-1|NA|TRBV25-1|many
CASTPTQDTEAFF
TGTGCCAGCACTCCTACCCAGGACACTGAAGCTTTCTTT
>TRBJ1-1|TRBD1|TRBV3-1|many
CASISRGGMNTEAFF
TGTGCCAGCATCTCACGAGGGGGCATGAACACTGAAGCTTTCTTT
>TRBJ2-5|TRBD1|TRBV5-4|few
CASSRTGVQETQYF
TGTGCCAGCAGCCGGACAGGGGTCCAAGAGACCCAGTACTTC
>TRBJ2-1|TRBD2|TRBV24-1|many
CATSDSILGLAGAGEQFF
TGTGCCACCAGTGATTCGATATTGGGACTAGCGGGAGCAGGTGAGCAGTTCTTC
>TRBJ2-7|NA|TRBV19|many
CASSIGPGDVYEQYF
TGTGCCAGTAGTATAGGGCCAGGCGATGTCTACGAGCAGTACTTC
>TRBJ1-6|NA|TRBV2|few
CASRSSKTFTSVSPLHF
TGTGCCAGCAGATCCTCGAAAACCTTCACGTCGGTTTCACCCCTCCACTTT
>TRBJ2-2|NA|TRBV7-2|medium-sized
CASSQEPYLWVAKNTGELFF
TGTGCCAGCAGCCAGGAACCCTATCTTTGGGTAGCGAAGAACACCGGGGAGCTGTTTTTT
>TRBJ2-7|TRBD1|TRBV7-2|NA
CASSANQGAQGYEQYF
TGTGCCAGCAGCGCCAATCAGGGGGCGCAGGGCTACGAGCAGTACTTC
>TRBJ2-1|NA|TRBV24-1|many
CATSDSWGFPGLNEQFF
TGTGCCACCAGTGACAGTTGGGGTTTCCCTGGCCTAAATGAGCAGTTCTTC
>TRBJ1-1|NA|TRBV15|medium-sized
CATSIPGASTEAFF
TGTGCCACCAGCATCCCCGGGGCGAGCACTGAAGCTTTCTTT
>TRBJ2-2|NA|TRBV6-5|many
CASSRLLEIPNTGELFF
TGTGCCAGCAGCCGCCTCCTAGAAATTCCGAACACCGGGGAGCTGTTTTTT
>TRBJ2-3|NA|TRBV7-8|NA
CASSSPRRGETDTQYF
TGTGCCAGCAGCTCGCCCCGGCGGGGTGAGACAGATACGCAGTATTTT
>TRBJ2-1|NA|TRBV9|medium-sized
CASSVKALSKGNNEQFF
TGTGCCAGCAGCGTCAAGGCACTGTCGAAAGGAAACAATGAGCAGTTCTTC
>TRBJ2-1|TRBD2|TRBV20-1|many
CSARDSGSTSSYNEQFF
TGCAGTGCGAGGGATAGCGGGAGCACTAGCTCCTACAATGAGCAGTTCTTC
>TRBJ2-7|NA|TRBV5-1|many
CASSSVRGDLDEQYF
TGCGCCAGCAGCTCAGTCAGGGGGGATTTGGACGAGCAGTACTTC
>TRBJ1-2|NA|TRBV2|many
CASSEDRSYGYTF
TGTGCCAGCAGTGAAGACAGGTCCTATGGCTACACCTTC